The subject of this entry is one T cell receptor beta chain. This sample was included in a study of T and B cells in COVID-19 patients. Study as a whole: At median age roughly 35 years, recovered patients were younger than active-infection patients at about 72.

Blood genomic DNA input for TRB amplification was about 240-550 ng. There are 13 residues in the CDR3. From germline, CDR1 is DFQATT and CDR2 SNEGSKA (reference sequence). Between the trimmed V and J ends, which lost 4 bases and 3 bases, there was a span of 11 bases. Multiplex PCR with BIOMED2 TRB-A/B primer pools amplified TRB rearrangements. TCRdb independently ran MiXCR on the multiplex PCR reads; one entry per CDR3 protein. In the table there are under 7,500 distinct CDR3 sequences, 25% to 30% of which are singletons. This sequence was found in a human donor with active COVID-19. The sample consisted of blood. The V and J genes are TRBV20-1 and TRBJ2-3; the D gene is possibly TRBD2 (5 bases). The CDR3 nucleotides read TGCAGTGCTAACGGGGAGAAGACAGATACGCAGTATTTT. Encoded protein: CSANGEKTDTQYF.